Presented here are 18 T cell receptor beta chains from one specimen sequenced in a study of blood T cell repertoires in COVID-19. Sequenced by immunoSEQ multiplex PCR; TCRdb stores in-frame clones only, minus some. The sample shows around 360,000 clones, 87% of them seen only once. The sequencing input was PBMCs or T cells enriched from blood (not recorded which). These receptors were collected from a woman aged 25 to 39 who had recovered from COVID-19.

The CDR3 DNA reads TGTGCCAGCAGCAAAGCCCCCGCCCGAGTTAGCTCCTACAATGAGCAGTTCTTC. Protein sequence: CASSKAPARVSSYNEQFF. The J gene is TRBJ2-1, the V gene TRBV21-1; the table calls TRBD2, which could not be checked here. TRBV21-1 is marked as a pseudogene. There are 18 residues in the CDR3.

The chain recombines TRBV6-5 with TRBJ2-4, with 10 bases lining up with TRBD2. Germline CDR1 and CDR2: MNHEY and SVGAGI. V was pared by 10 bases and J by 6 bases, with 9 bases of the junction left unmatched. CDR3 length: 14 residues. CDR3 region: CATSGGAGINIQYF. DNA for the CDR3: TGTGCCACCAGCGGGGGGGCCGGGATAAACATTCAGTACTTC.

Turning to this clone: At the DNA level, this CDR3 is encoded by other sequences in the same sample as well. This sequence joins TRBV12-3 or TRBV12-4 and TRBJ2-2; D not certain. This CDR3 is 13 amino acids long. Deletions cut 3 bases from V and 6 bases from J, with 8 bases between. For the CDR3, the DNA is TGTGCCAGCAGTTTCCGAGGCCCCGGGGAGCTGTTTTTT. This encodes CASSFRGPGELFF.

This clone was picked up a small number of times. V gene TRBV4-1 combines with J gene TRBJ2-5, with D perhaps TRBD1 (6 bases). This CDR3 is built from 15 residues. V was pared by 4 bases and J by 0 bases, with 12 bases between. The germline V gene has CDR1 MGHRA and CDR2 YSYEKL. The CDR3 DNA reads as TGCGCCAGCAGCCGGCAGGACAGCCACCAAGAGACCCAGTACTTC. This encodes CASSRQDSHQETQYF.

Only a few counts were recorded for this clone. This sequence joins TRBV7-2 and TRBJ2-5; possible D gene TRBD1, 5 bases. The CDR3 is made up of 15 amino acids. From germline, CDR1 is SGHTA and CDR2 FQGNSA. Trimming took 5 bases from V and 3 from J, leaving 16 bases between them. CDR3 amino acids: CASSNLEDREETQYF. CDR3 DNA sequence: TGTGCCAGCAGCAACTTGGAAGACAGAGAAGAGACCCAGTACTTC.

The genes are TRBV7-9 and TRBJ1-2; a weak D match, TRBD1 (6 bases). The germline V gene encodes CDR1 SEHNR and CDR2 FQNEAQ (reference sequence). The CDR3 consists of 14 residues. Between the trimmed V and J ends, which lost 6 bases and 3 bases, there was a span of 14 bases. CDR3 loop: CASSMRTAYYGYTF. The CDR3 nucleotides are TGTGCCAGCAGTATGCGGACAGCTTACTATGGCTACACCTTC.

The chain is built from TRBV5-8 and TRBJ2-5, with D perhaps TRBD2 (5 bases). This CDR3 has 15 residues. The V and J ends lost 1 base and 3 bases respectively, with 13 bases between them. Germline loops: CDR1 SGHTS, CDR2 YDEGEE. The CDR3 nucleotides are TGTGCCAGCAGCTTGAAACTAGGGTTGGAAGAGACCCAGTACTTC. Translation gives CASSLKLGLEETQYF. Drawing the rest from reference TRBV5-8 and TRBJ2-5, the complete variable domain is EAGVTQSPTHLIKTRGQQATLRCSPISGHTSVYWYQQALGLGLQFLLWYDEGEERNRGNFPPRFSGRQFPNYSSELNVNALELEDSALYLCASSLKLGLEETQYFGPGTRLLVL.

The genes are TRBV2 and TRBJ1-2; D might be TRBD1 (5 bases). Trimming removed 1 base from V and 8 bases from J, with 11 bases in between. Germline V gene sequence: CDR1 SNHLY, CDR2 FYNNEI. This CDR3 comprises 13 residues. The DNA of the CDR3 is TGTGCCAGCAGTGAAGTGGCAGGGAAAGGCTACACCTTC. Protein: CASSEVAGKGYTF.

The gene calls are TRBV6-1 and TRBJ2-2; 9 bases are shared with TRBD2. The CDR3 has 17 amino acids. CDR1 and CDR2 from the germline V gene are MNHNS and SASEGT. V lost 1 base, J lost 0 bases, and 3 bases stayed unmatched. The CDR3 sequence: CASSEGVAGANTGELFF. CDR3 nucleotides: TGTGCCAGCAGTGAAGGGGTAGCGGGAGCGAACACCGGGGAGCTGTTTTTT.

This sequence joins TRBV9 and TRBJ2-5; 11 bases are shared with TRBD2. V shed 3 bases and J 4 bases; nucleotides not matched to a gene: 2. The germline V gene encodes CDR1 SGDLS and CDR2 YYNGEE. This CDR3 is built from 14 residues. The CDR3 sequence: CASSDSGGGETQYF. The CDR3 DNA is TGTGCCAGCAGCGATAGCGGGGGGGGAGAGACCCAGTACTTC.

The chain recombines TRBV5-6 with TRBJ2-1; D remains unclear. The CDR3 has 15 amino acids. V was trimmed by 3 bases and J by 0 bases, leaving 10 bases between them. Per the germline V gene, CDR1 is SGHDT and CDR2 is YYEEEE. CDR3 coding DNA: TGTGCCAGCAGCTACAGCCTGAGCTCCTACAATGAGCAGTTCTTC. Amino acids: CASSYSLSSYNEQFF.

This rearrangement joins TRBV24-1 to TRBJ2-5; no clear D. Germline V lookup: CDR1 KGHDR, CDR2 SFDVKD. V shed 10 bases and J shed 0 bases, with 5 bases lying between them. This CDR3 region has 11 residues. This chain's CDR3 is CATQYQETQYF. The CDR3 bases are TGTGCCACGCAGTACCAAGAGACCCAGTACTTC.

This clone was recorded a few times. The rearrangement uses TRBV7-9 and TRBJ2-6, with 7 bases that match TRBD1. Trimming removed 5 bases from V and 0 bases from J; junction bases left unmatched: 10. From germline, CDR1 is SEHNR and CDR2 FQNEAQ (reference sequence). This CDR3 comprises 18 residues. The CDR3 loop reads CASSTQTGISSGANVLTF. The CDR3 bases are TGTGCCAGCAGCACTCAGACAGGGATCAGCTCTGGGGCCAACGTCCTGACTTTC.

The V call is TRBV27, the J call TRBJ2-2; D uncertain. This CDR3 is built from 16 residues. V was clipped by 1 base and J by 0 bases, with 9 bases between them. CDR1 MNHEY and CDR2 SMNVEV come from the germline V gene (reference sequence). The CDR3 reads CASSLYPGPNTGELFF. CDR3 coding DNA: TGTGCCAGCAGTTTATATCCAGGCCCGAACACCGGGGAGCTGTTTTTT.

This clone was seen a handful of times. V gene TRBV6-1 combines with J gene TRBJ1-5; no firm D call. Trimming removed 3 bases from V and 6 bases from J, with 12 bases in between. This CDR3 contains 14 residues. The germline V gene encodes CDR1 MNHNS and CDR2 SASEGT. Here the CDR3 DNA reads TGTGCCAGCAGTGATCACCAGGAGGGTCAGCCCCAGCATTTT. It translates to CASSDHQEGQPQHF.

CDR3 region: CASSPNSGTGINTGELFF. CDR3 coding DNA: TGTGCCAGCAGCCCAAACTCCGGGACAGGGATTAACACCGGGGAGCTGTTTTTT. The chain recombines TRBV7-9 with TRBJ2-2, with 9 nucleotides matching TRBD1. CDR3 size: 18 residues. V was pared by 5 bases and J by 2 bases, with 12 bases of the junction left unmatched. The germline CDR1 and CDR2 sequences are SEHNR and FQNEAQ (reference sequence).

The chain recombines TRBV5-1 with TRBJ2-6; D is perhaps TRBD1 (5 bases). The CDR3 runs to 15 residues. The V end was cut by 5 bases, the J end by 1 base, with 10 bases between. CDR1 SGHRS and CDR2 YFSETQ come from the germline V gene. This chain's CDR3 is CASRRQGSGANVLTF. The CDR3 nucleotides are TGCGCCAGCAGAAGGCAGGGTTCTGGGGCCAACGTCCTGACTTTC.

The chain employs TRBV2 and TRBJ2-6, with 9 positions matching TRBD1. The germline V gene encodes CDR1 SNHLY and CDR2 FYNNEI. The V segment lost 7 bases and the J segment 2 bases; nucleotides outside the gene matches: 9. The CDR3 covers 17 residues. Here the CDR3 DNA reads TGTGCCAGCATCGCGGGACAGGGAAGAGCTGGGGCCAACGTCCTGACTTTC. This encodes CASIAGQGRAGANVLTF.